These 10 T cell receptor beta chains share one sample of origin, sequenced in a study of blood T cell repertoires in COVID-19. Method: immunoSEQ multiplex PCR; TCRdb's copy keeps in-frame clones and lacks some. The data contain 150,000 to 200,000 clones, 89% of them seen just once; the ten biggest clones take up approximately 8.2%. The sequencing input was PBMCs or T cells enriched from blood (not recorded which). These receptors all stem from a woman aged 18-35 years who had recovered from COVID-19.

The chain combines TRBV19 with TRBJ2-3; perhaps TRBD2 as D (6 bases). The CDR3 contains 18 residues. Deletions cut 4 bases from V and 2 bases from J, with 22 bases between. Germline V CDR1 and CDR2: LNHDA, SQIVND (reference sequence). The CDR3 DNA reads as TGTGCCAGTAGTACGTTACCGGGACTCTCCTCCAACACAGATACGCAGTATTTT. Its protein is CASSTLPGLSSNTDTQYF.

The chain combines TRBV18 with TRBJ1-1, with a tentative D call TRBD1 (6 bases). Germline V lookup: CDR1 KGHSH, CDR2 LQKENI. This CDR3 has 13 residues. Trimming left V 4 bases short and J 0 bases short, with 6 bases between. The CDR3 DNA reads TGTGCCAGCTCACAGGGGGTGAACACTGAAGCTTTCTTT. This gives the protein CASSQGVNTEAFF.

Here the CDR3 DNA reads TGTGCCAGTAGTAAAAGGGACAGGGGCTCTGGAAACACCATATATTTT. Translation: CASSKRDRGSGNTIYF. The gene calls are TRBV19 and TRBJ1-3, with 10 bases identical to TRBD1. CDR3 size: 16 residues. With V trimmed by 4 bases and J by 0 bases, 3 bases remained unmatched. Germline CDR1 is LNHDA and CDR2 is SQIVND (reference sequence).

The rearrangement joins TRBV10-3 to TRBJ1-6, with 9 bases aligning to TRBD1. This CDR3 has 19 amino acids. V lost 4 bases to trimming and J lost 0 bases; unmatched junction nucleotides: 10. Germline assignment: CDR1 ENHRY and CDR2 SYGVKD. This CDR3 reads CAISGSGTGLSSYNSPLHF. CDR3 DNA: TGTGCCATCAGTGGATCCGGGACAGGGTTAAGCTCCTATAATTCACCCCTCCACTTT.

The gene calls are TRBV10-2 and TRBJ2-7, with 8 bases aligning to TRBD2. Germline V lookup: CDR1 WSHSY, CDR2 SAAADI. The CDR3 runs to 16 residues. Trimming took 1 base from V and 2 from J; bases not matched to a gene: 7. CDR3 sequence reads: CASSELPYGGAYEQYF. In DNA, the CDR3 is TGCGCCAGCAGTGAGTTGCCCTACGGGGGGGCCTACGAGCAGTACTTC.

The chain uses TRBV12-5 and TRBJ2-6; 8 positions agree with TRBD1. The CDR3 contains 18 residues. J gave up 2 bases and V 2 bases, and 8 bases lay outside the gene matches. In germline, CDR1 is LGHNT, CDR2 FRNRAP. The CDR3 sequence: CASGLKGQGEPGANVLTF. As DNA, the CDR3 is TGTGCTAGTGGTTTGAAAGGACAGGGTGAGCCTGGGGCCAACGTCCTGACTTTC.

This chain uses TRBV5-4 with TRBJ2-1, with a tentative D call TRBD1 (7 bases). Trimming left V 0 bases short and J 9 bases short, with 25 bases between. In germline, CDR1 is SGHNT, CDR2 YYREEE (reference sequence). CDR3 length: 18 residues. Here the CDR3 reads CASSLGGRGRGPAIEQFF. The CDR3 DNA reads as TGTGCCAGCAGCTTGGGGGGTAGGGGGCGGGGCCCCGCGATTGAGCAGTTCTTC.

The V and J genes are TRBV5-1 and TRBJ2-2, with a possible D match to TRBD1 (6 bases). This CDR3 spans 15 amino acids. Germline loops: CDR1 SGHRS, CDR2 YFSETQ. The V and J ends lost 0 bases and 1 base respectively, with 7 bases between them. The CDR3 coding sequence is TGCGCCAGCAGCTTGGAGGGGGTGAACACCGGGGAGCTGTTTTTT. Its translation is CASSLEGVNTGELFF.

The chain links TRBV4-1 to TRBJ1-5; D might be TRBD1 (5 bases). The CDR3 is 18 residues long. V was pared by 4 bases and J by 0 bases, with 19 bases between. CDR1 and CDR2 from the germline V gene are MGHRA and YSYEKL. CDR3: CASSRIATAGNSNQPQHF. The CDR3 nucleotides read TGCGCCAGCAGCCGAATCGCCACAGCAGGGAATAGCAATCAGCCCCAGCATTTT.

This clone turned up a few times. The J gene is TRBJ1-6, the V gene TRBV6-1; the match to TRBD1 covers 8 bases. This CDR3 region has 14 residues. In germline, CDR1 is MNHNS, CDR2 SASEGT. Trimming at V came to 1 base and at J to 7 bases, leaving 0 bases not matched to a gene. The CDR3: CASSEGTGNSPLHF. CDR3 nucleotide sequence: TGTGCCAGCAGTGAAGGGACAGGGAATTCACCCCTCCACTTT.